Detailed here is one T cell receptor beta chain. The data stem from a study of blood T cell repertoires in COVID-19. At the level of the study: Sources were T cells, B-cell-depleted T cells, or PBMCs; the material itself was cDNA or gDNA.

The participants were between roughly 18 and 90 years old and came from under 25 US areas. Participants were placed into cohorts based on the clinical history they reported. Cohort 3 donors counted as recovered after two negative PCRs, clearance, or resolved symptoms. Clones were sequenced by immunoSEQ multiplex PCR, and TCRdb holds only the in-frame ones, with some missing. The table includes 400,000 to 450,000 clones, around 90% detected once. The junction had 2 bases not matched to a gene; V was cut back by 1 base and J by 3 bases. CDR1 is LGHDT and CDR2 is YNNKEL in the germline V gene (reference sequence). This CDR3 is 15 amino acids long.

This clonotype was obtained from a man aged 18 to 29 who had recovered from COVID-19. Sample: PBMCs or T cells enriched from blood (not recorded which). The chain couples TRBV3-1 (or the pseudogene TRBV3-2) to TRBJ1-3; 8 bases match TRBD1. Here the CDR3 DNA reads TGTGCCAGCAGCCAAGCGACAGGGGTTGGAAACACCATATATTTT. This sequence encodes CASSQATGVGNTIYF.